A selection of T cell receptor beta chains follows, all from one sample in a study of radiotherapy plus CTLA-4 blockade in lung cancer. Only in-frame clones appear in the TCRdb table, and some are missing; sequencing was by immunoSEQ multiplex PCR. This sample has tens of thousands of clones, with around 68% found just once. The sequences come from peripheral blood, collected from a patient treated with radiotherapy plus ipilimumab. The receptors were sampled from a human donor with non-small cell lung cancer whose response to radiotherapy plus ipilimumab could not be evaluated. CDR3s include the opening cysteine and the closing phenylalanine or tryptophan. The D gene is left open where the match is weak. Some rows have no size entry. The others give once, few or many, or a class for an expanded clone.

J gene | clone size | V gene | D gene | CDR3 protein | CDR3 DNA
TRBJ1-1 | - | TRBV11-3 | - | CASTIDGNTEAFF | TGTGCCAGCACCATAGACGGGAACACTGAAGCTTTCTTT
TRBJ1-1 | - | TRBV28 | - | CASSFGWTEAFF | TGTGCCAGCAGTTTCGGTTGGACTGAAGCTTTCTTT
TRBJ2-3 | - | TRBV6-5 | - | CASRPAGAHTDTQYF | TGTGCCAGCAGACCGGCGGGGGCGCACACAGATACGCAGTATTTT
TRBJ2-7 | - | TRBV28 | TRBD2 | CASSLRGGYEQYF | TGTGCCAGCAGTTTACGCGGGGGCTACGAGCAGTACTTC
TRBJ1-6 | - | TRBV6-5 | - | CASSYHASGEMALHF | TGTGCCAGCAGTTACCATGCGTCAGGGGAGATGGCCCTCCACTTT
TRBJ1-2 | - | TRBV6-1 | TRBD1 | CASRGQGNGGYTF | TGTGCCAGCAGGGGACAGGGGAACGGGGGCTACACCTTC
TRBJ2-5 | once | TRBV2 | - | CASRAGGETQYF | TGTGCCAGCAGAGCGGGTGGGGAGACCCAGTACTTC
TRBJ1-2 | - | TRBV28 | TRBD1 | CASSSPDRGIYGYTF | TGTGCCAGCAGTTCCCCGGACAGGGGGATATATGGCTACACCTTC
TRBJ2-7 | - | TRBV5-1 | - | CASSSTWGESSYEQYF | TGCGCCAGCAGCTCCACGTGGGGGGAGAGCTCCTACGAGCAGTACTTC
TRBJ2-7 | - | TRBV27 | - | CASSLSGHTYEQYF | TGTGCCAGCAGTTTATCGGGACATACCTACGAGCAGTACTTC
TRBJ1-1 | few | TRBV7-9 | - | CASSLDRNTEAFF | TGTGCCAGCAGCTTAGACAGGAACACTGAAGCTTTCTTT
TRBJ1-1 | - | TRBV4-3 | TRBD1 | CASSQNRGLMNTEAFF | TGCGCCAGCAGCCAGAACAGGGGACTTATGAACACTGAAGCTTTCTTT
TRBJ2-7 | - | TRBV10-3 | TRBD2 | CAISPGLAAYEQYF | TGTGCCATCAGTCCTGGACTAGCGGCATACGAGCAGTACTTC
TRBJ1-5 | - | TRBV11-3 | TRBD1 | CASSPVTGGNQPQHF | TGTGCCAGCAGCCCCGTGACAGGGGGTAATCAGCCCCAGCATTTT
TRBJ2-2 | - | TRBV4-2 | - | CASSLANTGELFF | TGTGCCAGCAGCCTAGCGAACACCGGGGAGCTGTTTTTT
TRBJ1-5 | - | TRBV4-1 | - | CASSLRSRDSNQPQHF | TGCGCCAGCAGCCTACGTTCCAGGGATAGCAATCAGCCCCAGCATTTT
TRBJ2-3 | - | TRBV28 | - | CASSPRTHTDTQYF | TGTGCCAGCAGTCCCAGGACACACACAGATACGCAGTATTTT
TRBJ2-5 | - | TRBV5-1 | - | CASSLAGGQETQYF | TGCGCCAGCAGCTTGGCTGGGGGGCAAGAGACCCAGTACTTC
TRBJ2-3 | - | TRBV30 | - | CAWSVSGFSTDTQYF | TGTGCCTGGAGTGTATCGGGTTTTAGCACAGATACGCAGTATTTT
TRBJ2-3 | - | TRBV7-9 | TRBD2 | CASSSKGLAGVEDTQYF | TGTGCCAGCAGCTCGAAGGGACTAGCGGGAGTGGAAGATACGCAGTATTTT
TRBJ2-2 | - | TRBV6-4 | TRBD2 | CASSEVRDYPTITGELFF | TGTGCCAGCAGTGAGGTTCGGGACTACCCTACGATTACCGGGGAGCTGTTTTTT
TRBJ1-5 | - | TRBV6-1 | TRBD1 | CASSPNRGGDQPQHF | TGTGCCAGCAGCCCTAACAGGGGCGGGGATCAGCCCCAGCATTTT
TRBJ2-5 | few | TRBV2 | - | CASNLEASVGETQYF | TGTGCCAGCAACCTAGAGGCTAGCGTGGGAGAGACCCAGTACTTC
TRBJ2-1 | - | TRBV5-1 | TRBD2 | CASSPGLAGGVGNEQFF | TGCGCCAGCAGCCCCGGACTAGCGGGGGGCGTGGGGAATGAGCAGTTCTTC
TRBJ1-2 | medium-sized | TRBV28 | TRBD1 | CASSLTGGAKDYGYTF | TGTGCCAGCAGCCTGACAGGGGGCGCTAAGGACTATGGCTACACCTTC
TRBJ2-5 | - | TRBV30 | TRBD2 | CAWGEGGRTQETQYF | TGTGCCTGGGGGGAGGGCGGGAGGACCCAAGAGACCCAGTACTTC
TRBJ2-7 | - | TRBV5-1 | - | CASSLRQFYEQYF | TGCGCCAGCAGCTTGAGACAGTTCTACGAGCAGTACTTC
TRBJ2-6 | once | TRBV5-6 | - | CASSRMAGGANVLTF | TGTGCCAGCAGCCGGATGGCGGGAGGGGCCAACGTCCTGACTTTC
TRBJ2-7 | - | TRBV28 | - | CASSLLWADSSYEQYF | TGTGCCAGCAGTTTATTGTGGGCCGACAGTTCCTACGAGCAGTACTTC
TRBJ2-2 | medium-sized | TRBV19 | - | CASSAREGELFF | TGTGCCAGTAGTGCCAGGGAAGGGGAGCTGTTTTTT
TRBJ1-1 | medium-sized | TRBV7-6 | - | CASSPRVNTEAFF | TGTGCCAGCAGCCCGAGAGTGAACACTGAAGCTTTCTTT
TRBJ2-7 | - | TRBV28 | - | CASSPQGPLDEQYF | TGTGCCAGCAGTCCCCAGGGGCCTCTGGACGAGCAGTACTTC
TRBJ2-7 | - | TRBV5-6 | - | CASTSTVSYEQYF | TGTGCCAGCACCTCGACAGTCTCCTACGAGCAGTACTTC
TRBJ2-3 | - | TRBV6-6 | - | CASSYPHRDTDTQYF | TGTGCCAGCAGCTATCCCCACAGGGATACAGATACGCAGTATTTT
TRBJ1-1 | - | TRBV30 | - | CAWSLGGHTEAFF | TGTGCCTGGAGTCTGGGGGGGCATACTGAAGCTTTCTTT
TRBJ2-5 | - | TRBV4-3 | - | CASSQDLVGYRLGEQETQYF | TGCGCCAGCAGCCAAGATTTAGTAGGATATCGACTCGGCGAACAAGAGACCCAGTACTTC
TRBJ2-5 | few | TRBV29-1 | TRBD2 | CSVGTSGEVTQYF | TGCAGCGTGGGGACTAGCGGGGAGGTGACCCAGTACTTC
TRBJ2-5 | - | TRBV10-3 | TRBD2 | CAISELASGEETQYF | TGTGCCATCAGTGAGTTAGCTAGCGGGGAAGAGACCCAGTACTTC
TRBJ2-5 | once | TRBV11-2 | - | CASSFGDQETQYF | TGTGCCAGCAGCTTTGGAGATCAAGAGACCCAGTACTTC
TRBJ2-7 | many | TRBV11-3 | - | CASSPLNSYEQYF | TGTGCCAGCAGCCCCCTTAACTCCTACGAGCAGTACTTC
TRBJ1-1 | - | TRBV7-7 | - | CASSSGGEGDTEAFF | TGTGCCAGCAGCTCCGGGGGGGAGGGGGACACTGAAGCTTTCTTT
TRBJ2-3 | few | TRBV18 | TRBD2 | CASSPRRLAGTDTQYF | TGTGCCAGCTCACCTCGTAGACTAGCGGGCACAGATACGCAGTATTTT
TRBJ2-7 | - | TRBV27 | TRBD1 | CASSLSGTGGGEQYF | TGTGCCAGCAGTTTATCGGGGACAGGGGGCGGCGAGCAGTACTTC
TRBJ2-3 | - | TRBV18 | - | CASSKARGTDTQYF | TGTGCCAGCTCGAAGGCCCGGGGCACAGATACGCAGTATTTT
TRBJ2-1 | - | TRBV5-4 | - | CASSLDFFNEQFF | TGTGCCAGCAGCTTGGATTTCTTCAATGAGCAGTTCTTC
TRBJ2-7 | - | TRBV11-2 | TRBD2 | CASSQGLAGIQYEQYF | TGTGCCAGCAGCCAGGGACTAGCGGGTATTCAGTACGAGCAGTACTTC
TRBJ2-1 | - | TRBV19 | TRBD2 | CASSPPGLARYNEQFF | TGTGCCAGTAGTCCCCCGGGACTAGCGCGCTACAATGAGCAGTTCTTC
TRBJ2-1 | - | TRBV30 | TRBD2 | CAWSVPAGANNEQFF | TGTGCCTGGAGTGTACCCGCGGGAGCAAACAATGAGCAGTTCTTC
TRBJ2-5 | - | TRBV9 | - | CASSVAFNGETQYF | TGTGCCAGCAGCGTAGCTTTCAACGGGGAGACCCAGTACTTC
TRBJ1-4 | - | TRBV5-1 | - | CASSLERPNEKLFF | TGCGCCAGCAGCCTGGAGCGGCCTAATGAAAAACTGTTTTTT
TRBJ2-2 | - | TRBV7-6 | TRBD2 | CASTLALGEGGNGELFF | TGTGCCAGCACCCTAGCCTTGGGGGAGGGTGGCAACGGGGAGCTGTTTTTT
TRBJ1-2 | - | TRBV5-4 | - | CASSHDREGLDYGYTF | TGCGCCAGCAGCCACGACCGGGAGGGGTTGGACTATGGCTACACCTTC
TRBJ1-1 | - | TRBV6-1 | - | CASSGRRLTGNTEAFF | TGTGCCAGCAGTGGACGGCGACTGACAGGTAACACTGAAGCTTTCTTT
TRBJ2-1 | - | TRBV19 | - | CASSLTGTTYNEQFF | TGTGCCAGTAGCTTGACCGGGACAACCTACAATGAGCAGTTCTTC
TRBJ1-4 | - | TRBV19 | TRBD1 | CASHVQTGTNEKLFF | TGTGCCAGCCACGTGCAGACAGGGACTAATGAAAAACTGTTTTTT